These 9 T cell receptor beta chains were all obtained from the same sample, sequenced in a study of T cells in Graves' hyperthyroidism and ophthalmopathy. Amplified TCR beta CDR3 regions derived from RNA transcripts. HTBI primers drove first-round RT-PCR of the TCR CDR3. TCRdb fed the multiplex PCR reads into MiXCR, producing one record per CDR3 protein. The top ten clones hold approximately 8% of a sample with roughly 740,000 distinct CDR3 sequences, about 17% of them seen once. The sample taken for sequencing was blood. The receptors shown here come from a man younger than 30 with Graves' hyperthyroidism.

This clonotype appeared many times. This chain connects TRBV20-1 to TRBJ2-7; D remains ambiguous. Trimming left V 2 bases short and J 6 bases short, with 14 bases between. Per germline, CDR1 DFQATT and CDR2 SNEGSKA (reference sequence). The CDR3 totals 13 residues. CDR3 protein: CSARSLAGREQYF. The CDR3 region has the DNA TGCAGTGCTAGATCACTGGCTGGCCGCGAGCAGTACTTC.

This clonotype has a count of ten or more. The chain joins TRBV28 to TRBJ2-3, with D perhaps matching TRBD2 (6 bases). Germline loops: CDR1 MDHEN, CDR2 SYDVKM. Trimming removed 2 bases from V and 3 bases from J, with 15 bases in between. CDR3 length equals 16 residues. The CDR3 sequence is CASSLGDFAGTDTQYF. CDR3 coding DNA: TGTGCCAGCAGTTTAGGGGACTTCGCGGGGACAGATACGCAGTATTTT.

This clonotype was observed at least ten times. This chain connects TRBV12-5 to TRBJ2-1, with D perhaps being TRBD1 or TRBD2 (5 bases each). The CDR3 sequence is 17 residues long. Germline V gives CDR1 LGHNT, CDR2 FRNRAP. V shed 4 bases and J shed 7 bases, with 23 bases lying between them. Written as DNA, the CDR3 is TGTGCTAGTGGTTGGGTTGCTGGGGAAGATGGGGGTAATGAGCAGTTCTTC. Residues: CASGWVAGEDGGNEQFF.

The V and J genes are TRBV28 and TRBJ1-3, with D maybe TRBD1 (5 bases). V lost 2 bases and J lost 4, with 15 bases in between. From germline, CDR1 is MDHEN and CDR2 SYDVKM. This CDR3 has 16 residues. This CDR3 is CASSLGGGGSGNTIYF. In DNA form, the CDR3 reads TGTGCCAGCAGTTTAGGGGGGGGAGGGTCAGGAAACACCATATATTTT.

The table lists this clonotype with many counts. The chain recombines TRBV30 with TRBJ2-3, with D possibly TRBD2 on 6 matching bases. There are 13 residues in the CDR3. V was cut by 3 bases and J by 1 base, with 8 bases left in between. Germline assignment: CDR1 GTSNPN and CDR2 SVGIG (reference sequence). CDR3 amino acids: CAWSGGGTDTQYF. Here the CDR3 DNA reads TGTGCCTGGAGCGGAGGGGGCACAGATACGCAGTATTTT.

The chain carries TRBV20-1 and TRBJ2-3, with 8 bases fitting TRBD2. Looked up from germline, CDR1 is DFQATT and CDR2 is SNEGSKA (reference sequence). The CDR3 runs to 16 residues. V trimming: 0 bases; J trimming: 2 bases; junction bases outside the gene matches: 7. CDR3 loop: CSARDHQAGVTDTQYF. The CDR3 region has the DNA TGCAGTGCTAGAGATCATCAAGCGGGGGTCACAGATACGCAGTATTTT.

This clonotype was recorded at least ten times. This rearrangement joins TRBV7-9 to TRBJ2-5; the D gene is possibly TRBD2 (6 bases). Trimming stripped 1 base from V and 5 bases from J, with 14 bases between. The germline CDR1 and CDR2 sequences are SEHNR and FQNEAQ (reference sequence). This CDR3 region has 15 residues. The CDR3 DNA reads TGTGCCAGCAGCTTAGGACCAGAAGGGAGGGAGACCCAGTACTTC. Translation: CASSLGPEGRETQYF. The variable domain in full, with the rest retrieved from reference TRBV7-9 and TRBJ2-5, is DTGVSQNPRHKITKRGQNVTFRCDPISEHNRLYWYRQTLGQGPEFLTYFQNEAQLEKSRLLSDRFSAERPKGSFSTLEIQRTEQGDSAMYLCASSLGPEGRETQYFGPGTRLLVL.

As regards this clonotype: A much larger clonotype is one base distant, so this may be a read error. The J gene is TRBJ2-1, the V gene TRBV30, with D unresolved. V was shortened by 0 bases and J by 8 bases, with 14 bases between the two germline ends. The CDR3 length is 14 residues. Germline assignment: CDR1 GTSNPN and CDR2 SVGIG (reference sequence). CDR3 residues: CAWSVSGSPDEQFF. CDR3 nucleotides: TGTGCCTGGAGTGTTTCGGGCTCCCCGGATGAGCAGTTCTTC.

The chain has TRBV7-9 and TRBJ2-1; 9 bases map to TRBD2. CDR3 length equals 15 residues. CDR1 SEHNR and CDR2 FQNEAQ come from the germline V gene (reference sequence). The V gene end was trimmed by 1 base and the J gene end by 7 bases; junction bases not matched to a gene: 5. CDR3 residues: CASSLGGGRENEQFF. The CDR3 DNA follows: TGTGCCAGCAGCTTAGGGGGCGGGAGGGAGAATGAGCAGTTCTTC.